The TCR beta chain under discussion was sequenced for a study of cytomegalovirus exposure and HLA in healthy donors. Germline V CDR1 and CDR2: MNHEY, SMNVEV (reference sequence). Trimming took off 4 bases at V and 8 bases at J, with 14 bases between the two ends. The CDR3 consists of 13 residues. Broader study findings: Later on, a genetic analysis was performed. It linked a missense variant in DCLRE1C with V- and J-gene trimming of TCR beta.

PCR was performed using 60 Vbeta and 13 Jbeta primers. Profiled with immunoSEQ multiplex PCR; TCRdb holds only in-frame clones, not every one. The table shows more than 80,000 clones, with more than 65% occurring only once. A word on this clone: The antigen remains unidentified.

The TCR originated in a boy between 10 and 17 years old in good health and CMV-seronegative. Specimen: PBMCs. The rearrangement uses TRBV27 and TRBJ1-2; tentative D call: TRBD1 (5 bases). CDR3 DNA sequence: TGTGCCAGCAGTTCCCCGGGGGATAGAGGCTACACCTTC. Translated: CASSSPGDRGYTF.